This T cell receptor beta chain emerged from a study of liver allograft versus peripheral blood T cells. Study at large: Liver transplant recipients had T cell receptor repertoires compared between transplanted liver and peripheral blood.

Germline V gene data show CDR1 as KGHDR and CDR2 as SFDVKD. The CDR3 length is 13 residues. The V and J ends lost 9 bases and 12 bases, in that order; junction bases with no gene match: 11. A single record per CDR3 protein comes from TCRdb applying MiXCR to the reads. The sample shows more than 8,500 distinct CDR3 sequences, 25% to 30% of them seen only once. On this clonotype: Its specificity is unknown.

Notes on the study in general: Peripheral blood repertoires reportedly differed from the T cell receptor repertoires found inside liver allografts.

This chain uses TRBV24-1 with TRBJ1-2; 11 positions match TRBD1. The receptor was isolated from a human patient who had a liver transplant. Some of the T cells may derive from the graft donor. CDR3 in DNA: TGTGCCACCCGGGCGGACAGGGGGCTGGGAGACACCTTC. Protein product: CATRADRGLGDTF.